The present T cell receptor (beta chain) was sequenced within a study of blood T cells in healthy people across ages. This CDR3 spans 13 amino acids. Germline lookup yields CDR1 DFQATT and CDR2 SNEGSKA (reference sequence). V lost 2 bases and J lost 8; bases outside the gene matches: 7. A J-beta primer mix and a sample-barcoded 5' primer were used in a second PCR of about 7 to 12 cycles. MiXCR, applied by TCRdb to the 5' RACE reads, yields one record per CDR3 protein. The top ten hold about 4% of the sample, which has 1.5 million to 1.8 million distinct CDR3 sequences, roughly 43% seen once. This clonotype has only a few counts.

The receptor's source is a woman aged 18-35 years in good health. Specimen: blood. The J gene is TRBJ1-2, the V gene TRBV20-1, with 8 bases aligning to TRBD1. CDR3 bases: TGCAGTGCTAGACCTCAACAGGGGGGCGGCTACACCTTC. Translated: CSARPQQGGGYTF.